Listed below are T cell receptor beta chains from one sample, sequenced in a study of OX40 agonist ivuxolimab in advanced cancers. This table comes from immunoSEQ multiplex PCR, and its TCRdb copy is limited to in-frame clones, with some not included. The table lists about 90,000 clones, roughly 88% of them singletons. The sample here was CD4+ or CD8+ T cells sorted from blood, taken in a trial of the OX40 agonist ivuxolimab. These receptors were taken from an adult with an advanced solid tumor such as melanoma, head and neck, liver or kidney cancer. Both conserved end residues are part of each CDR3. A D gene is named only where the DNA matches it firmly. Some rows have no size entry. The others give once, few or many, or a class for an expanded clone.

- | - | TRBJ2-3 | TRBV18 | CASSRPRGASTDTQYF | TGTGCCAGCTCACGTCCTCGCGGAGCTAGCACAGATACGCAGTATTTT
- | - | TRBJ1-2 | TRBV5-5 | CASSFAGTNYGYTF | TGTGCCAGCAGCTTCGCGGGGACCAACTATGGCTACACCTTC
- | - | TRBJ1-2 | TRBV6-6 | CASSPRTESYGYTF | TGTGCCAGCAGTCCCCGGACAGAAAGCTATGGCTACACCTTC
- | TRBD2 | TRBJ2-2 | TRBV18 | CASSRRAAGGPGELFF | TGTGCCAGCTCAAGGCGGGCGGCGGGAGGGCCCGGGGAGCTGTTTTTT
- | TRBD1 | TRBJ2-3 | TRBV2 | CASYPGQGAADTQYF | TGTGCCAGCTACCCGGGACAGGGGGCCGCAGATACGCAGTATTTT
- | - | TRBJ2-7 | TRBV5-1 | CASSLKALNPYEQYF | TGCGCCAGCAGCCTCAAGGCCTTAAACCCCTACGAGCAGTACTTC
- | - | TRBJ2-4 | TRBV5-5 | CASNQEVGTKNIQYF | TGTGCCAGCAACCAGGAGGTGGGGACCAAAAACATTCAGTACTTC
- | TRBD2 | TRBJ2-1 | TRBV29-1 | CSVERSGSIDEQFF | TGCAGCGTTGAAAGAAGCGGGAGTATAGATGAGCAGTTCTTC
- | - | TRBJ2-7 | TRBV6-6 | CAIRRGGSSYEQYF | TGTGCCATCAGGCGGGGCGGTTCATCCTACGAGCAGTACTTC
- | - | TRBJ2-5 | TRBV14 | CASSQGRVRARETQYF | TGTGCCAGCAGCCAAGGTCGCGTCAGGGCCCGGGAGACCCAGTACTTC
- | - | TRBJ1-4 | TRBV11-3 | CASSRTVNEKLFF | TGTGCCAGCAGTCGGACAGTGAATGAAAAACTGTTTTTT
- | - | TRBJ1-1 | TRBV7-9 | CASSLPPAGNTEAFF | TGTGCCAGCAGCTTACCCCCGGCGGGAAACACTGAAGCTTTCTTT
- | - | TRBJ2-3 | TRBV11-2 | CASSFRPTDTQYF | TGTGCCAGCAGCTTCCGCCCCACAGATACGCAGTATTTT
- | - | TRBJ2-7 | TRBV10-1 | CASSESRAAYEQYF | TGCGCCAGCAGTGAGTCTAGGGCTGCCTACGAGCAGTACTTC
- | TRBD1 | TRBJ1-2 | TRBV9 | CASSVVPYRDSYGYTF | TGTGCCAGCAGCGTAGTTCCCTACCGGGACAGCTATGGCTACACCTTC
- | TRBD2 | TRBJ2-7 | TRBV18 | CASSPGTSSYYEQYF | TGTGCCAGCTCACCCGGGACTAGCAGTTACTACGAGCAGTACTTC
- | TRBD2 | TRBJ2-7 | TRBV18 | CASSPRVGGPIEQYF | TGTGCCAGCTCACCACGGGTGGGAGGGCCCATCGAGCAGTACTTC
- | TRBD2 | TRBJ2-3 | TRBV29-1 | CSGTSGSTDTQYF | TGCAGCGGTACTAGCGGTAGCACAGATACGCAGTATTTT
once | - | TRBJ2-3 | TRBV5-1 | CASRREPVTDTQYF | TGCGCCAGCAGGCGGGAACCGGTCACAGATACGCAGTATTTT
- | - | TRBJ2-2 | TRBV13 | CASSLPGIKAGELFF | TGTGCCAGCAGCTTACCCGGGATCAAGGCCGGGGAGCTGTTTTTT
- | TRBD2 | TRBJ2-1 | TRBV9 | CASSDRTSGRIVNEQFF | TGTGCCAGCAGCGACAGGACTAGCGGGAGGATCGTCAATGAGCAGTTCTTC
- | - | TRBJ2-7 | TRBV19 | CASSMTGYEQYF | TGTGCCAGTAGTATGACGGGCTACGAGCAGTACTTC
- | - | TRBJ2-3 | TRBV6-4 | CASSAGSFTDTQYF | TGTGCCAGCAGTGCCGGGAGTTTCACAGATACGCAGTATTTT
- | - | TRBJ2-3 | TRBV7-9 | CASSSLGSASTDTQYF | TGTGCCAGCAGCTCACTCGGCAGTGCTAGCACAGATACGCAGTATTTT
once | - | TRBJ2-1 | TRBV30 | CAWSVALSSYNEQFF | TGTGCCTGGAGTGTCGCTCTTAGCTCCTACAATGAGCAGTTCTTC
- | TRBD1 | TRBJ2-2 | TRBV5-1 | CASSPGTVTNTGELFF | TGCGCCAGCAGCCCCGGGACAGTAACAAACACCGGGGAGCTGTTTTTT
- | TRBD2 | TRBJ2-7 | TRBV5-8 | CASSPRLAGLWAEQYF | TGTGCCAGCAGCCCCCGACTAGCGGGCCTGTGGGCAGAGCAGTACTTC
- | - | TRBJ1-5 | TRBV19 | CASNPKWGTHSNQPQHF | TGTGCCAGTAACCCGAAGTGGGGGACACATAGCAATCAGCCCCAGCATTTT
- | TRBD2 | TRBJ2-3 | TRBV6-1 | CASSEALKGRGRADTQYF | TGTGCCAGCAGTGAAGCGCTGAAGGGACGGGGGAGGGCAGATACGCAGTATTTT
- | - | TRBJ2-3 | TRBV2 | CASSELGATDTQYF | TGTGCCAGCAGTGAGCTGGGGGCAACAGATACGCAGTATTTT
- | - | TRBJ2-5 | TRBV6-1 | CASSKWSEDQYF | TGTGCCAGCAGTAAATGGTCGGAGGACCAGTACTTC
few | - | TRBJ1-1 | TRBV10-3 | CAIGQGAATEAFF | TGTGCCATCGGCCAGGGCGCGGCCACTGAAGCTTTCTTT
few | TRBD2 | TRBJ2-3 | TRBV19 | CASSMLFSGRPDTQYF | TGTGCCAGTAGTATGCTTTTTAGCGGGAGGCCAGATACGCAGTATTTT
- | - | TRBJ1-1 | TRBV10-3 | CAISERWGLDTEAFF | TGTGCCATCAGTGAGAGGTGGGGGTTGGACACTGAAGCTTTCTTT
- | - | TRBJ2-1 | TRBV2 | CASSWGFVEQFF | TGTGCCAGCAGTTGGGGGTTTGTTGAGCAGTTCTTC
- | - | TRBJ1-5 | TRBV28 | CASSLPTGDSNQPQHF | TGTGCCAGCAGTTTACCGACAGGAGATAGCAATCAGCCCCAGCATTTT
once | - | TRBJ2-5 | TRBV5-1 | CASRLTGVGETQYF | TGCGCCAGCCGACTAACGGGAGTGGGAGAGACCCAGTACTTC
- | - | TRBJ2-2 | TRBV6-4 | CASSASGNTGELFF | TGTGCCAGCAGTGCCAGCGGGAACACCGGGGAGCTGTTTTTT
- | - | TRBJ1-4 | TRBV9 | CASSVDPGPTEKLFF | TGTGCCAGCAGCGTAGATCCGGGGCCGACTGAAAAACTGTTTTTT
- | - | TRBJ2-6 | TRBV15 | CATSRGFQTGANVLTF | TGTGCCACCAGCAGAGGTTTCCAGACTGGGGCCAACGTCCTGACTTTC
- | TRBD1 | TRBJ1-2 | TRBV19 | CASSPDRGRNYGYTF | TGTGCCAGTAGTCCTGACAGGGGGCGAAACTATGGCTACACCTTC
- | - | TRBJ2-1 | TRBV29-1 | CSVASTPLAGAYNEQFF | TGCAGCGTTGCGTCAACCCCGCTAGCTGGGGCCTACAATGAGCAGTTCTTC
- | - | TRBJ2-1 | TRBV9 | CASSEGTYNEQFF | TGTGCCAGCAGCGAAGGGACATACAATGAGCAGTTCTTC
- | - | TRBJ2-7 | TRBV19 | CASSRRAGGDEQYF | TGTGCCAGTAGTAGGAGGGCAGGGGGTGACGAGCAGTACTTC
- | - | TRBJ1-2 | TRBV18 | CASSREARGYGYTF | TGTGCCAGCTCACGAGAGGCACGCGGCTATGGCTACACCTTC